Listed below are T cell receptor beta chains from one sample, sequenced in a study of cytomegalovirus exposure and HLA in healthy donors. Measured with immunoSEQ multiplex PCR; TCRdb has only the in-frame clones, and not every one. The sample shows about 160,000 clones, 65% to 80% of them seen only once. Input material: PBMCs. These receptors were collected from a man aged 35 to 55 in good health and CMV-seronegative. Each CDR3 is given with its conserved first and last residue. Each record gives: J gene, V gene, clone size, CDR3 protein. The size entry is marked missing in some rows and otherwise reads once, few, many or a size class.

>TRBJ2-7|TRBV5-4|.
CASSPGGSGTYEQYF
>TRBJ2-3|TRBV7-9|.
CASSFTSGISTDTQYF
>TRBJ2-1|TRBV10-1|.
CASSESIYAGESSYNEQFF
>TRBJ2-1|TRBV27|.
CASSLTSGPGEQFF
>TRBJ1-4|TRBV7-9|.
CASSPEFSNEKLFF
>TRBJ2-3|TRBV19|.
CASSIVFGGAPDTQYF
>TRBJ2-7|TRBV6-1|.
CASSEYGSWNYEQYF
>TRBJ2-5|TRBV2|.
CASGSYEETQYF
>TRBJ2-5|TRBV18|.
CASSPLSRGRKETQYF
>TRBJ2-7|TRBV2|once
CASRRSGTLYEQYF
>TRBJ1-1|TRBV6-5|.
CASSPSPLRPTF
>TRBJ2-2|TRBV28|.
CATPGLTGELFF
>TRBJ1-5|TRBV27|.
CASSLRVFWPQHF
>TRBJ2-1|TRBV6-6|.
CASTPSGRHNEQFF
>TRBJ2-7|TRBV6-5|.
CASRHTSGSYEQYF
>TRBJ1-1|TRBV7-9|.
CASSSGQGMNTEAFF
>TRBJ2-3|TRBV11-2|.
CASSPGLGDTQYF
>TRBJ2-3|TRBV21-1|few
CAMGGLAGGPFGTDTQYF
>TRBJ2-3|TRBV27|.
CASKAGVGHDTQYF
>TRBJ1-1|TRBV5-8|.
CASSLGDRVMTEAFF
>TRBJ1-5|TRBV10-3|.
CAISETRSGNQPQHF
>TRBJ1-1|TRBV6-5|.
CASSPSGKSDTEAFF
>TRBJ1-2|TRBV28|once
CASSSQGPYGYTF
>TRBJ2-1|TRBV9|.
CASSVSAGGMWNEQFF
>TRBJ2-2|TRBV5-4|.
CASSLPSGRLNTGELFF
>TRBJ2-1|TRBV28|few
CASRFSGTSGPNEQFF
>TRBJ1-1|TRBV7-9|.
CASSWPGQGAVTGTEAFF
>TRBJ2-1|TRBV2|.
CASSRGAWYNEQFF
>TRBJ2-2|TRBV30|.
CAWRPPRGELFF
>TRBJ1-2|TRBV6-1|few
CASSEVFMEYGYTF
>TRBJ2-3|TRBV15|.
CATSRDLREGADTQYF
>TRBJ2-5|TRBV10-2|.
CASSGGRIQETQYF
>TRBJ1-1|TRBV6-1|.
CASSVYRGVNTEAFF
>TRBJ2-5|TRBV28|.
CASSPGLAGAAAQETQYF
>TRBJ1-3|TRBV6-1|.
CASSGPVRSTGNTIYF
>TRBJ2-1|TRBV7-9|once
CASRIDPGQGGDEQFF
>TRBJ2-1|TRBV29-1|.
CSETTDYNEQFF
>TRBJ2-1|TRBV15|.
CATSTRLAGYNEQFF
>TRBJ1-1|TRBV9|.
CASSAKHMNTEAFF
>TRBJ2-7|TRBV7-2|.
CASSLDRHEQYF
>TRBJ2-5|TRBV28|.
CASSLYVVQETQYF
>TRBJ2-5|TRBV2|few
CASSLQGGQTQYF
>.|TRBV28|.
CASTRLGLDRGYEQYF
>TRBJ2-7|TRBV28|.
CASSLGTGNLWQYF
>TRBJ1-1|TRBV9|.
CASSQGQGSTEAFF
>TRBJ1-4|TRBV15|once
CATSRGGRGTNEKLFF
>TRBJ2-2|TRBV5-4|once
CASSLGSPSNTGELFF
>TRBJ2-7|TRBV5-1|.
CASSLGPGESSYEQYF
>TRBJ1-2|TRBV6-5|.
CASSFSTGSHGYTF
>TRBJ2-1|TRBV18|.
CASSPEAGSYNEQFF
>TRBJ2-1|TRBV27|.
CASSLSSGVYEQFF
>TRBJ2-1|TRBV15|.
CATSRAPPGRGTEQFF
>TRBJ2-1|TRBV20-1|.
CSAYYSGEQFF
>TRBJ1-2|TRBV6-6|.
CASRPVTGLYGYTF
>TRBJ2-4|TRBV9|.
CASSAEGAAGNIQYF
>TRBJ1-1|TRBV30|.
CAWSETTVVRAFF
>TRBJ2-4|TRBV6-5|.
CASSPGGAGKNIQYF
>TRBJ1-6|TRBV5-1|few
CASSSTGGDSPLHF
>TRBJ2-2|TRBV5-1|.
CASSVDRGLAEYTGELFF